The rows below give T cell receptor beta chains drawn from one sample of a study of blood T cell repertoires in COVID-19. Measured with immunoSEQ multiplex PCR; TCRdb has only the in-frame clones, and not every one. The sample includes some 140,000 clones, about three quarters of them seen just once. Sequencing was done on a sample of peripheral blood. The receptors derive from a man older than 75 with acute or convalescent COVID-19. Each CDR3 is given with its conserved first and last residue. The order of the fields is J gene, CDR3 length, D gene, clone size, V gene, CDR3 protein, CDR3 DNA. The D gene is left open where the match is weak. Some rows have no size entry. The others give once, few or many, or a class for an expanded clone.

TRBJ1-5,16,TRBD1,NA,TRBV19,CASRAGTGYSNQPQHF,TGTGCCAGTAGAGCCGGGACAGGGTATAGCAATCAGCCCCAGCATTTT
TRBJ1-2,16,TRBD1,NA,TRBV19,CASRLQPGQRNYGYTF,TGTGCCAGTAGGCTGCAACCGGGACAGAGGAATTATGGCTACACCTTC
TRBJ1-4,14,TRBD1,NA,TRBV7-8,CASSFRGRGEKLFF,TGTGCCAGCAGCTTCAGGGGGCGGGGTGAAAAACTGTTTTTT
TRBJ2-3,17,TRBD2,few,TRBV7-6,CASSPSRRGEFTDTQYF,TGTGCCAGCAGCCCCTCTCGTCGGGGGGAGTTCACAGATACGCAGTATTTT
TRBJ1-6,14,NA,NA,TRBV27,CASSWRGWNSPLHF,TGTGCCAGCAGTTGGAGAGGTTGGAATTCACCCCTCCACTTT
TRBJ2-1,14,NA,few,TRBV7-8,CASSLPDGSVEQFF,TGTGCCAGCAGCTTACCGGACGGGAGTGTGGAGCAGTTCTTC
TRBJ2-5,14,NA,NA,TRBV9,CASSVAQIQETQYF,TGTGCCAGCAGCGTAGCCCAGATCCAAGAGACCCAGTACTTC
TRBJ2-5,14,TRBD2,NA,TRBV24-1,CATSDQAGTETQYF,TGTGCCACCAGTGACCAAGCGGGGACAGAGACCCAGTACTTC
TRBJ2-1,14,NA,NA,TRBV30,CAWSLGGKVNEQFF,TGTGCCTGGAGTCTAGGGGGTAAGGTCAATGAGCAGTTCTTC
TRBJ2-1,17,TRBD2,NA,TRBV5-1,CASSSMRGSGGRNEQFF,TGCGCCAGCAGTTCCATGAGGGGTAGCGGGGGCAGGAATGAGCAGTTCTTC
TRBJ2-3,14,TRBD2,NA,TRBV10-1,CASTVGGSADTQYF,TGCGCCAGCACCGTCGGGGGGTCGGCAGATACGCAGTATTTT
TRBJ1-1,14,TRBD1,NA,TRBV6-6,CASSPPDRGTEAFF,TGTGCCAGCAGTCCGCCGGACAGGGGCACTGAAGCTTTCTTT
TRBJ1-5,17,NA,NA,TRBV19,CASSIVGGNRLDQPQHF,TGTGCCAGTAGTATAGTGGGAGGTAACAGGCTCGATCAGCCCCAGCATTTT
TRBJ2-3,15,NA,NA,TRBV6-5,CASNNQGFWTDTQYF,TGTGCCAGCAATAACCAGGGGTTTTGGACAGATACGCAGTATTTT
TRBJ1-1,15,TRBD1,NA,TRBV6-5,CASSYLTGGNTEAFF,TGTGCCAGCAGTTACTTGACAGGGGGGAACACTGAAGCTTTCTTT
TRBJ2-2,15,TRBD1,NA,TRBV27,CASSLQGQGSGELFF,TGTGCCAGCAGTTTGCAAGGACAGGGTTCCGGGGAGCTGTTTTTT
TRBJ2-1,16,TRBD2,NA,TRBV9,CASSVGASGGSNEQFF,TGTGCCAGCAGCGTAGGGGCTAGCGGGGGGTCCAATGAGCAGTTCTTC
TRBJ2-3,16,TRBD2,once,TRBV7-9,CASSLLAGGRTDTQYF,TGTGCCAGCAGCCTCTTAGCGGGGGGGAGGACAGATACGCAGTATTTT
TRBJ1-2,14,NA,once,TRBV19,CASSMVQGYYGYTF,TGTGCCAGTAGTATGGTGCAGGGTTACTATGGCTACACCTTC
TRBJ2-7,15,TRBD1,NA,TRBV29-1,CSAQKGTGGSYEQYF,TGCAGCGCTCAAAAGGGGACAGGAGGCTCCTACGAGCAGTACTTC
TRBJ1-4,15,NA,NA,TRBV5-1,CASSLGQLNNEKLFF,TGCGCCAGCAGCTTGGGACAGCTAAATAATGAAAAACTGTTTTTT
TRBJ2-7,11,TRBD1,NA,TRBV20-1,CSASADREQYF,TGCAGTGCTAGCGCGGACAGGGAGCAGTACTTC
TRBJ1-2,12,NA,NA,TRBV3-1/TRBV3-2,CASSGGNYGYTF,TGTGCCAGCAGTGGGGGCAACTATGGCTACACCTTC
TRBJ1-2,13,TRBD1,NA,TRBV5-1,CASTTGTNYGYTF,TGCGCCAGCACGACAGGGACCAACTATGGCTACACCTTC
TRBJ2-2,15,TRBD2,NA,TRBV9,CASSATSGVTGELFF,TGTGCCAGCAGCGCTACTAGCGGGGTAACCGGGGAGCTGTTTTTT
TRBJ1-1,16,NA,few,TRBV3-1/TRBV3-2,CASSQSSAGAFTEAFF,TGTGCCAGCAGCCAATCTTCGGCAGGGGCATTCACTGAAGCTTTCTTT
TRBJ1-2,13,NA,once,TRBV16,CASSQDSYYGYTF,TGTGCCAGCAGCCAAGACAGCTACTATGGCTACACCTTC
TRBJ2-7,12,TRBD1,NA,TRBV7-2,CASSVQGLEQYF,TGTGCCAGCAGCGTACAGGGGTTGGAGCAGTACTTC
TRBJ2-5,15,TRBD1,many,TRBV11-2,CASSSMTGYQETQYF,TGTGCCAGCAGCTCTATGACAGGGTACCAAGAGACCCAGTACTTC
TRBJ1-4,16,TRBD1,NA,TRBV5-4,CASSFLQGAANEKLFF,TGTGCCAGCAGCTTCCTTCAGGGGGCCGCTAATGAAAAACTGTTTTTT
TRBJ2-2,16,NA,NA,TRBV10-3,CAISQQGGDWTGELFF,TGTGCCATCAGCCAACAGGGGGGGGACTGGACCGGGGAGCTGTTTTTT
TRBJ1-2,14,TRBD1,NA,TRBV3-1/TRBV3-2,CASSQGRQGQGYTF,TGTGCCAGCAGCCAAGGGCGACAGGGGCAGGGCTACACCTTC
TRBJ1-1,15,NA,NA,TRBV9,CASSVRAGAQTEAFF,TGTGCCAGCAGCGTTAGGGCGGGCGCGCAGACTGAAGCTTTCTTT
TRBJ1-2,15,TRBD1,NA,TRBV11-3,CASSLIGTGLYGYTF,TGTGCCAGCAGCTTAATAGGGACAGGGCTTTATGGCTACACCTTC
TRBJ1-2,14,TRBD1,NA,TRBV6-5,CASSYDRAPYGYTF,TGTGCCAGCAGTTACGACAGGGCTCCCTATGGCTACACCTTC
TRBJ1-3,14,NA,NA,TRBV9,CASSTGVAGNTIYF,TGTGCCAGCAGCACCGGGGTGGCTGGAAACACCATATATTTT
TRBJ2-2,16,TRBD2,few,TRBV7-9,CASSLGAGVGTGELFF,TGTGCCAGCAGCTTAGGAGCGGGGGTTGGCACCGGGGAGCTGTTTTTT